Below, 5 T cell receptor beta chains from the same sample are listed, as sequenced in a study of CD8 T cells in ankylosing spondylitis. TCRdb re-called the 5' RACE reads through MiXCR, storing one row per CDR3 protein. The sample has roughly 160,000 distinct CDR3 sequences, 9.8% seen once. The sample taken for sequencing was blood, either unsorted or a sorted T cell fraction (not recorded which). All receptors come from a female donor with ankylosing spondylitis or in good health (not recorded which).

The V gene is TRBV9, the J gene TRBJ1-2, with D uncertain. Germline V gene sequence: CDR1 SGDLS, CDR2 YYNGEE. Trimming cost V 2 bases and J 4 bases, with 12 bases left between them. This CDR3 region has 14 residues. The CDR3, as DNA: TGTGCCAGCAGCGTCTCTGGGCGGACCTATGGCTACACCTTC. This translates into CASSVSGRTYGYTF.

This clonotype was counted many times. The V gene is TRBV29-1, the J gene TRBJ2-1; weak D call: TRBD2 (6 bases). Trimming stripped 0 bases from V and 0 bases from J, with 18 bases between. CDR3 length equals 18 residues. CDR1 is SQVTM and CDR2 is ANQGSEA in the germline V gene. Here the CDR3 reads CSVEDPEGGLSSYNEQFF. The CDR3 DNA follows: TGCAGCGTTGAAGATCCCGAAGGAGGGCTGAGCTCCTACAATGAGCAGTTCTTC.

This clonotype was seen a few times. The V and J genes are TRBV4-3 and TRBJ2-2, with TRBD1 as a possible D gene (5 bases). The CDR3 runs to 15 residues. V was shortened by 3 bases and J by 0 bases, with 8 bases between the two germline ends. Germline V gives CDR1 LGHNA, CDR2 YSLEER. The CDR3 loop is CASSQDTTNTGELFF. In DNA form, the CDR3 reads TGCGCCAGCAGCCAGGACACCACGAACACCGGGGAGCTGTTTTTT.

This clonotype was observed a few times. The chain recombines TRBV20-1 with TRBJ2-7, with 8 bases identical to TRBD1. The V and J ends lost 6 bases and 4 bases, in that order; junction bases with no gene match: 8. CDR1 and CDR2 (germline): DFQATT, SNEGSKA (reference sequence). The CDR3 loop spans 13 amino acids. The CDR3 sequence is CSALEYRGYEQYF. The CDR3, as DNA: TGCAGTGCATTGGAGTACAGGGGGTACGAGCAGTACTTC.

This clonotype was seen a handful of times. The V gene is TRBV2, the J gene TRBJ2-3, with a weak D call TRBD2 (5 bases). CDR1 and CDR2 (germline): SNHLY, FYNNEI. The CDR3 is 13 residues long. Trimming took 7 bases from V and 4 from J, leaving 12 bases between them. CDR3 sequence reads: CASTELEADTQYF. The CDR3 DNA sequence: TGTGCCAGCACGGAACTAGAGGCAGATACGCAGTATTTT.